What follows are 20 T cell receptor beta chains derived from one specimen sequenced in a study of T cell repertoires in cytomegalovirus infection. TCRdb analysed the reads with MiXCR anew, one entry per CDR3 protein. The sample has hundreds of thousands of distinct CDR3 sequences, approximately 8.9% seen once. The sample was PBMCs. These receptor sequences come from a human donor in good health (CMV status not recorded). Some clones in this sample may be carry-over from other donors' samples.

The J gene is TRBJ2-7, the V gene TRBV28, with D perhaps TRBD1 (5 bases). The CDR3 runs 14 residues. Germline values: CDR1 MDHEN, CDR2 SYDVKM. Trimming removed 4 bases at V and 1 base at J, with 11 bases between. CDR3 sequence: CASSSGPQSYEQYV. The CDR3 nucleotides are TGTGCCAGCAGTTCAGGGCCTCAGTCCTACGAGCAGTACGTC.

This clonotype was recorded at least ten times. This rearrangement joins TRBV7-2 to TRBJ2-1, with 7 bases matching TRBD1. The V and J ends lost 6 bases and 2 bases, in that order; junction bases with no gene match: 10. The CDR3 extends over 16 amino acids. The V gene's germline CDR1 is SGHTA and CDR2 FQGNSA. For the CDR3, the DNA is TGTGCCAGCAGGCCCACAGGGGCGCAAACCTACAATGAGCAGTTCTTC. It yields the protein CASRPTGAQTYNEQFF.

In nucleotides, the CDR3 is TGTGCCAGCAGTACCGGGACAGGGCTCCGCAATCAGCCCCAGCATTTT. Amino acid sequence: CASSTGTGLRNQPQHF. V and J are TRBV27 and TRBJ1-5; 9 bases are shared with TRBD1. The CDR3 loop spans 16 amino acids. Germline loops: CDR1 MNHEY, CDR2 SMNVEV (reference sequence). J lost 2 bases, V lost 5 bases, and 7 bases had no gene match.

In its sample, this clonotype was seen a few times. The chain uses TRBV5-4 and TRBJ2-1; unclear D gene. Trimming pared 3 bases from V and 6 bases from J, leaving 10 bases between. The CDR3 sequence is 13 residues long. The germline CDR1 and CDR2 sequences are SGHNT and YYREEE (reference sequence). This CDR3 is CASSSSRGNEQFF. For the CDR3, the DNA is TGTGCCAGCAGCTCCTCTAGAGGCAATGAGCAGTTCTTC.

In this sample, this clonotype turned up a few times. The rearrangement joins TRBV20-1 to TRBJ1-1; D unresolved. V lost 4 bases to trimming and J lost 4 bases, with 7 bases between them. The CDR3 length is 11 residues. Germline V gene sequence: CDR1 DFQATT, CDR2 SNEGSKA (reference sequence). CDR3 protein: CSATLFTEAFF. In DNA form, the CDR3 reads TGCAGTGCTACATTATTCACTGAAGCTTTCTTT.

At least ten counts were recorded for this clonotype. The chain combines TRBV29-1 with TRBJ2-7; D perhaps matches TRBD1 (6 bases). CDR3 size: 12 residues. Germline V gene sequence: CDR1 SQVTM, CDR2 ANQGSEA. Trimming cost V 5 bases and J 1 base, with 9 bases left between them. The CDR3: CSVTGTSYEQYF. For the CDR3, the DNA is TGCAGCGTTACAGGGACATCCTACGAGCAGTACTTC.

The chain combines TRBV28 with TRBJ2-5; unclear D gene. The CDR3 is made up of 15 amino acids. The V gene lost 2 bases and the J gene lost 6 bases, with 16 bases spanning the gap. Germline V gene sequence: CDR1 MDHEN, CDR2 SYDVKM. The CDR3 loop is CASSLAGIGLQTQYF. The CDR3 nucleotides are TGTGCCAGCAGTTTAGCCGGTATCGGTTTGCAGACCCAGTACTTC.

CDR3 region: CASSHGTGEETQYF. CDR3 nucleotide sequence: TGTGCCAGCAGCCATGGGACAGGGGAAGAGACCCAGTACTTC. This chain uses TRBV4-2 with TRBJ2-5; 10 bases are a match to TRBD1. V gave up 3 bases and J gave up 3 bases; unmatched junction bases: 1. This CDR3 has 14 residues. The germline V gene encodes CDR1 LGHNA and CDR2 YNFKEQ.

The sample holds many counts of this clonotype. CDR3 loop: CSARTSGGALEQYV. CDR3 sequence (DNA): TGCAGTGCTAGAACTAGCGGGGGGGCGTTAGAGCAGTACGTC. The chain joins TRBV20-1 to TRBJ2-7, with 13 bases aligning to TRBD2. Unmatched junction bases numbered 5, after V lost 2 bases and J lost 7 bases. Germline CDR1 DFQATT, CDR2 SNEGSKA (reference sequence). There are 14 residues in the CDR3.

This clonotype was observed a few times. The J gene is TRBJ1-1, the V gene TRBV3-1; D remains unclear. This CDR3 has 16 amino acids. CDR1 and CDR2 from the germline V gene are LGHDT and YNNKEL (reference sequence). V gave up 1 base and J gave up 0 bases, with 12 bases separating them. DNA for the CDR3: TGTGCCAGCAGCCAAGCCTTTGGCAGCCTGAACACTGAAGCTTTCTTT. Its protein is CASSQAFGSLNTEAFF. The full variable domain, completed using reference TRBV3-1 and TRBJ1-1, is DTAVSQTPKYLVTQMGNDKSIKCEQNLGHDTMYWYKQDSKKFLKIMFSYNNKELIINETVPNRFSPKSPDKAHLNLHINSLELGDSAVYFCASSQAFGSLNTEAFFGQGTRLTVV.

This clonotype was detected ten times or more. The chain carries TRBV7-9 and TRBJ2-7; tentatively, D is TRBD1 (6 bases). The CDR3 is made up of 13 amino acids. The V and J ends lost 6 bases and 3 bases respectively, with 12 bases between them. Germline lookup yields CDR1 SEHNR and CDR2 FQNEAQ (reference sequence). CDR3 residues: CASSSGDIYEQYF. In DNA form, the CDR3 reads TGTGCCAGCAGTTCCGGGGACATCTACGAGCAGTACTTC.

This clonotype was seen a few times. V is TRBV6-5 and J is TRBJ2-7; 7 bases line up with TRBD1. CDR1 and CDR2 (germline): MNHEY, SVGAGI. J was trimmed by 6 bases and V by 6 bases; bases with no gene match: 11. This CDR3 contains 14 residues. In DNA form, the CDR3 reads TGTGCCAGCAGCCGGAACAGGGGTTTCTCCGAGCAGTACGTC. Protein: CASSRNRGFSEQYV.

This clonotype has a count of ten or more. The chain carries TRBV28 and TRBJ2-7, with D maybe TRBD1 (6 bases). Germline values: CDR1 MDHEN, CDR2 SYDVKM. CDR3 length: 13 residues. Trimming took off 3 bases at V and 7 bases at J, with 13 bases between the two ends. In DNA, the CDR3 is TGTGCCAGCAGTTTTACAGGGTCGGGGGAGCAGTACGTC. Its protein is CASSFTGSGEQYV.

The chain carries TRBV10-3 and TRBJ1-1; 7 bases fit TRBD1. The germline V gene has CDR1 ENHRY and CDR2 SYGVKD. The V and J ends lost 6 bases and 3 bases, in that order; junction bases with no gene match: 10. The CDR3 is 15 residues long. CDR3 protein: CAIREPGQRYTEAFF. CDR3 sequence (DNA): TGTGCCATCAGGGAGCCGGGACAGAGGTACACTGAAGCTTTCTTT.

This clonotype was found many times. The CDR3 reads CAISGRGAGGLTDTQYF. The DNA of the CDR3 is TGTGCCATCAGTGGTCGGGGAGCGGGGGGGCTGACAGATACGCAGTATTTT. This chain joins TRBV10-3 and TRBJ2-3; 10 bases align to TRBD2. The germline gives CDR1 ENHRY, CDR2 SYGVKD. V gave up 4 bases and J gave up 3 bases; unmatched junction bases: 10. There are 17 residues in the CDR3.

The rearrangement uses TRBV6-2 or TRBV6-3 and TRBJ1-5, with D uncertain. V dropped 8 bases and J dropped 2 bases, with 19 bases sitting between them. Germline CDR1 is MNHEY and CDR2 is SVGEGT. The CDR3 is 16 amino acids. The CDR3 loop reads CASRPVDALGNQPQHF. Written as DNA, the CDR3 is TGTGCCAGCCGACCAGTTGATGCTTTAGGCAATCAGCCCCAGCATTTT.

This clonotype was picked up many times. This chain connects TRBV7-6 to TRBJ2-2; D gene unclear. Germline loops: CDR1 SGHVS, CDR2 FNYEAQ. The V end was cut by 0 bases, the J end by 4 bases, with 12 bases between. The CDR3 covers 16 residues. DNA of the CDR3: TGTGCCAGCAGCTTAGCAGAGGACGGTCTCACCGGGGAGCTGTTTTTT. Protein: CASSLAEDGLTGELFF.

This clonotype has ten or more counts. Its ends do not fully match the called genes, so a read error is possible. CDR3 region: CGDMLNTGELFF. The CDR3 DNA follows: TGCGGGGACATGTTGAACACCGGGGAGCTGTTTTTT. The gene calls are TRBV6-2 or TRBV6-3 and TRBJ2-2, with D tentatively TRBD1 (6 bases). CDR1 is MNHEY, CDR2 SVGEGT, per germline. The CDR3 runs 12 residues.

This clonotype has a count of ten or more. This chain joins TRBV20-1 and TRBJ2-1; D is undetermined. This CDR3 contains 15 residues. With 0 bases removed from V and 2 bases from J, the gap between germline ends came to 11 bases. Per the germline V gene, CDR1 is DFQATT and CDR2 is SNEGSKA (reference sequence). The CDR3 DNA sequence: TGCAGTGCTAGAGATGGTGCGTCAGCCTACAATGAGCAGTTCTTC. Its translation is CSARDGASAYNEQFF.

This clonotype came up many times. The rearrangement uses TRBV28 and TRBJ1-5; 7 positions agree with TRBD1. The CDR3 contains 16 residues. J gave up 2 bases and V 8 bases, and 12 bases lay outside the gene matches. The germline V gene has CDR1 MDHEN and CDR2 SYDVKM. The CDR3 loop reads CASRRMEGAGNQPQHF. The CDR3 DNA reads as TGTGCCAGCCGTCGGATGGAGGGGGCGGGCAATCAGCCCCAGCATTTT.